This T cell receptor (beta chain) derives from a study of control samples from healthy donors and cancer patients. Trimming removed 4 bases from V and 5 bases from J, with 12 bases in between. Germline V gene lookup returns CDR1 WNHNN and CDR2 SYGVQD (reference sequence). The CDR3 is 13 amino acids. Profiling relied on immunoSEQ multiplex PCR, and the TCRdb table lists in-frame clones only, not all of them. The sample lists 130,000 or so clones, 85% to 95% occurring once. The receptor was derived from a middle-aged man in good health. The chain uses TRBV10-1 and TRBJ2-7; D gene ambiguous. The material sequenced was blood. CDR3 sequence (DNA): TGCGCCAGCAGTGCCTCCGACGAACACGAGCAGTACTTC. It yields the protein CASSASDEHEQYF.